The clone carrying this TCR beta chain was detected ten times or more. Antigen: not known. V was shortened by 3 bases and J by 12 bases, with 15 bases between the two germline ends. The CDR3 runs to 14 residues. This sample was included in a study of CD8 T cells in ankylosing spondylitis. TCR beta libraries were made by quantitative 5'-RACE with molecular barcodes. TCRdb re-analysed the 5' RACE reads in MiXCR, keeping a single row per CDR3 protein. Altogether approximately 520,000 distinct CDR3 sequences are present, less than 6% being singletons, with the ten largest covering approximately 4%. Study observations and caveats: A motif in TCR beta, a set of 8 or 9 highly homologous variants, appeared characteristic of ankylosing spondylitis blood. There were earlier reports of some motif variants in reactive arthritis synovial fluid and blood. Clones linked to disease were reported to show significant enrichment in matched ankylosing spondylitis synovial fluid.

This chain links TRBV12-3 or TRBV12-4 with TRBJ1-6, with D possibly matching TRBD1 (5 bases). The sequence came from a male donor with ankylosing spondylitis. Sequencing was done on a sample of blood, either unsorted or a sorted T cell fraction (not recorded which). CDR3 DNA: TGTGCCAGCAGTTTTGCGGGGTCCGGGGGACCCCTCCACTTT. This gives the protein CASSFAGSGGPLHF.